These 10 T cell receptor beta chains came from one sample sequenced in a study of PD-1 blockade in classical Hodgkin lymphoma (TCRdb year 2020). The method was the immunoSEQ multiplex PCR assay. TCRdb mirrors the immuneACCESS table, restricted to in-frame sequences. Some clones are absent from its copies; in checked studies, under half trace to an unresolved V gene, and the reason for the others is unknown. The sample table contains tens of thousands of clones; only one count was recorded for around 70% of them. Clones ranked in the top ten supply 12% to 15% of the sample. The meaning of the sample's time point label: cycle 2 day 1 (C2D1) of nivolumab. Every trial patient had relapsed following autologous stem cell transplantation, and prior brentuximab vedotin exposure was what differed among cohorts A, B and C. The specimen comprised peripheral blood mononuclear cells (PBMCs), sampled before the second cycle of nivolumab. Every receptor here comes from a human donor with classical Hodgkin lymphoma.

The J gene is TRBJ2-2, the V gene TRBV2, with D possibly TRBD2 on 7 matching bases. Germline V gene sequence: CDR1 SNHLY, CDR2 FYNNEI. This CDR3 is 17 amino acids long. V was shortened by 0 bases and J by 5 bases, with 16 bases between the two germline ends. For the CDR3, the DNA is TGTGCCAGCAGTGAAGCGGGAGGGGGGCCGTGGACCGGGGAGCTGTTTTTT. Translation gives CASSEAGGGPWTGELFF.

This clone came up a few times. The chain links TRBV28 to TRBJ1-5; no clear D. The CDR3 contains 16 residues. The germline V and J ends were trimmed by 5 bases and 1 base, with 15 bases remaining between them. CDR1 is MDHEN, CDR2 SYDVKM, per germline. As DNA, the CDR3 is TGTGCCAGCAGTACACAGACACGGAAAAGCAATCAGCCCCAGCATTTT. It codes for CASSTQTRKSNQPQHF. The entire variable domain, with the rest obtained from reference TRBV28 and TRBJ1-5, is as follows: DVKVTQSSRYLVKRTGEKVFLECVQDMDHENMFWYRQDPGLGLRLIYFSYDVKMKEKGDIPEGYSVSREKKERFSLILESASTNQTSMYLCASSTQTRKSNQPQHFGDGTRLSIL.

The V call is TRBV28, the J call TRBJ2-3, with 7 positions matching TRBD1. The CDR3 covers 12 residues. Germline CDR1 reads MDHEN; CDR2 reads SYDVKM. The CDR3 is CASTGVTDTQYF. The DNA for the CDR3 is TGTGCTTCAACAGGGGTCACAGATACGCAGTATTTT.

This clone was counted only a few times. The CDR3 DNA is TGTGCCAGTAGCACCCCCCGGACAGAGAACGTCTACACCTTC. It is translated as CASSTPRTENVYTF. This sequence joins TRBV19 and TRBJ1-2; tentatively, D is TRBD1 (6 bases). CDR3 length equals 14 residues. V lost 6 bases to trimming and J lost 10 bases, with 21 bases between them. Per the germline V gene, CDR1 is LNHDA and CDR2 is SQIVND (reference sequence).

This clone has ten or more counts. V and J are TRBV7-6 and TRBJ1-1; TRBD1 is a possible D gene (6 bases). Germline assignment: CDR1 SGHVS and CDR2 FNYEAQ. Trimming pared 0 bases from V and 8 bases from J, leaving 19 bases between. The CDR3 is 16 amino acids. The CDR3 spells CASSLARPTGTTEAFF. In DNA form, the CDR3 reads TGTGCCAGCAGCTTAGCGCGCCCCACCGGGACAACGGAAGCTTTCTTT.

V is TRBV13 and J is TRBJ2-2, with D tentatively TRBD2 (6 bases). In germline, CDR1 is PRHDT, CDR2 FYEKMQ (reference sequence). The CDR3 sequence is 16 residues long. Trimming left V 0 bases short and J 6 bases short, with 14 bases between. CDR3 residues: CASSLGLTSGAGELFF. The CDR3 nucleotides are TGTGCCAGCAGCTTAGGTCTCACGTCGGGGGCCGGGGAGCTGTTTTTT.

The CDR3 sequence is CAISYLGTEAFF. The CDR3 DNA is TGTGCCATCAGTTACTTGGGCACTGAAGCTTTCTTT. V gene TRBV10-3 combines with J gene TRBJ1-1, with no clear D. The V and J ends lost 5 bases and 4 bases respectively, with 8 bases between them. The CDR3 covers 12 residues. Germline CDR1 and CDR2: ENHRY and SYGVKD.

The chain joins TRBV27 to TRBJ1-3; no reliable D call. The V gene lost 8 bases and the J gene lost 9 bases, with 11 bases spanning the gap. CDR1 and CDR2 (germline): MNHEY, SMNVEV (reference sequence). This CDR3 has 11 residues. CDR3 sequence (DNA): TGTGCCAGCTATCCTCGGGCCACCATATATTTT. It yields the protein CASYPRATIYF.

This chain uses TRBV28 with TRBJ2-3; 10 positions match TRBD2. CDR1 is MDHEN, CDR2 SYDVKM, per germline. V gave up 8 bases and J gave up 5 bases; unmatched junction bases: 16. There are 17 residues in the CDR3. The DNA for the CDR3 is TGTGCCAGCCAATTGGGTACGGTAGCGGGGGGCCGAGATACGCAGTATTTT. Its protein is CASQLGTVAGGRDTQYF.

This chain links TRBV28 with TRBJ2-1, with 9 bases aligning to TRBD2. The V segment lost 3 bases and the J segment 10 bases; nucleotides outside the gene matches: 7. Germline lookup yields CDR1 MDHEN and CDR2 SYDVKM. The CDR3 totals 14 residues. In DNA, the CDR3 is TGTGCCAGCAGTTTGGATAGCGGGAGAGGAGAGCAGTTCTTC. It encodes CASSLDSGRGEQFF.